This passage covers 7 T cell receptor beta chains from one sample sequenced in a study of blood T cell repertoires in COVID-19. TCRdb's table, derived via immunoSEQ multiplex PCR, lists solely in-frame clones and lacks some. The repertoire has approximately 200,000 clones, 85% to 90% of them found once; the top ten carry under 3.5%. The sample comprised PBMCs or T cells enriched from blood (not recorded which). These receptors originate from a woman younger than 30 in a cohort exposed to, infected with or recovered from COVID-19 (not recorded which).

The chain recombines TRBV27 with TRBJ2-1, with 13 bases that match TRBD2. Trimming cost V 5 bases and J 4 bases; bases outside gene matches: 11. The CDR3 has 18 residues. In germline, CDR1 is MNHEY, CDR2 SMNVEV (reference sequence). The CDR3 here is CASSPLTSGGPLYNEQFF. The CDR3 coding sequence is TGTGCCAGCAGTCCCTTGACTAGCGGGGGGCCACTATACAATGAGCAGTTCTTC.

The V gene is TRBV18, the J gene TRBJ1-1, with D maybe TRBD1 (5 bases). The V end was cut by 3 bases, the J end by 0 bases, with 8 bases between. CDR1 is KGHSH and CDR2 is LQKENI in the germline V gene. The CDR3 has 14 residues. CDR3 sequence (DNA): TGTGCCAGCTCACCTTCGGGGGTGAACACTGAAGCTTTCTTT. It specifies CASSPSGVNTEAFF.

This CDR3 is CASSLDVAGGSYNEQFF. Written as DNA, the CDR3 is TGTGCCAGCAGCTTAGACGTGGCGGGAGGATCCTACAATGAGCAGTTCTTC. V and J are TRBV7-3 and TRBJ2-1, with 8 positions matching TRBD2. The CDR3 covers 17 residues. Trimming removed 2 bases from V and 1 base from J; junction bases left unmatched: 7. Germline V gene data show CDR1 as SGHTA and CDR2 as FQGTGA.

This clone was observed a handful of times. The chain employs TRBV6-5 and TRBJ1-2; TRBD1 agrees at 10 bases. Germline CDR1 is MNHEY and CDR2 is SVGAGI. V dropped 4 bases and J dropped 4; count of bases not matched to a gene: 6. The CDR3 spans 15 residues. CDR3 sequence (DNA): TGTGCCAGCAGTTCGACAGGGGGCGCGGCCTATGGCTACACCTTC. This gives the protein CASSSTGGAAYGYTF.

The gene calls are TRBV10-3 and TRBJ1-2; TRBD1 might be the D (5 bases). Germline V gene sequence: CDR1 ENHRY, CDR2 SYGVKD. CDR3 size: 15 residues. The V end lost 4 bases, the J end lost 0 bases, and 12 bases lay between the germline ends. CDR3 sequence reads: CAISGGDLANYGYTF. In DNA form, the CDR3 reads TGTGCCATCAGTGGGGGGGACCTAGCTAACTATGGCTACACCTTC.

This chain uses TRBV5-4 with TRBJ2-2; 11 bases fit TRBD2. CDR1 and CDR2 from the germline V gene are SGHNT and YYREEE (reference sequence). The CDR3 extends over 15 amino acids. The ends lost 0 bases at V and 7 bases at J; junction bases unmatched: 2. As DNA, the CDR3 is TGTGCCAGCAGCTTGGAACTAGCGGGAGTCGGGGAGCTGTTTTTT. Its translation is CASSLELAGVGELFF.

The chain joins TRBV5-5 to TRBJ1-4; D unresolved. V gave up 0 bases and J gave up 4 bases, with 7 bases separating them. Germline V CDR1 and CDR2: SGHKS, YYEKEE (reference sequence). The CDR3 is 14 amino acids. CDR3 loop: CASSLAGNNEKLFF. CDR3 coding DNA: TGTGCCAGCAGCTTGGCCGGGAATAATGAAAAACTGTTTTTT.